The rows below give T cell receptor beta chains drawn from one sample of a study of shared clonotypes between healthy human individuals. The protocol was immunoSEQ multiplex PCR, while the TCRdb copy is restricted to in-frame clones and leaves out a portion. The sample yields about 2,500,000 clones, around nine tenths seen once. The sequencing sample was made of naive CD4+ T cells sorted from blood. The receptors here all came from a man aged 18-30 years in good health. Each CDR3 is given without its conserved first and last residue.

TRBV30	TRBJ2-7	AWSAGSYEQY
TRBV27	TRBJ1-5	ASSPGTIHQPQH
TRBV7-9	TRBJ2-7	ASRGPSNEQY
TRBV7-2	TRBJ2-1	ASSWAKGTSYDEQF
TRBV27	TRBJ2-2	ASSFASGSTGELF
TRBV7-2	TRBJ2-4	ASSSDSSAKNIQY
TRBV10-1	TRBJ2-5	ASSESPGLWETQY
TRBV14	TRBJ2-7	ASSPNSVGEQY
TRBV2	TRBJ2-5	ASRTGIQETQY
TRBV6-1	TRBJ2-2	ASIASGRSGELF
TRBV6-5	TRBJ1-2	ASSSTARDGYT
TRBV2	TRBJ2-3	ASRFRDFKADTQY
TRBV4-2	TRBJ2-3	ASSRQASITDTQY